This TCR beta chain stems from a study of cytotoxic CD8 clonotypes in ibrutinib-treated CLL. Turning to the study itself: The study included approximately 10 relapsed/refractory and 15 treatment-naive patients; 17 to 18 had IGHV unmutated disease.

V lost 2 bases, J lost 4 bases, and 1 base stayed unmatched. This CDR3 is built from 14 residues. Per the germline V gene, CDR1 is MNHNY and CDR2 is SVGAGI (reference sequence). Target depth was 1 in 200,000 to 1 in 1 million T cells, about 10x per clonotype. The protocol was immunoSEQ multiplex PCR, while the TCRdb copy is restricted to in-frame clones and leaves out a portion. The sample lists some 140,000 clones; approximately 81% were seen once. This specimen was PBMCs, taken after 24 months of ibrutinib treatment. The V and J genes are TRBV6-6 and TRBJ2-1; 8 nucleotides match TRBD1. The clonotype was recovered from a human donor with chronic lymphocytic leukemia. The CDR3 DNA reads TGTGCCAGCAGTTACCAGGGGGCGTACAATGAGCAGTTCTTC. Translating gives CASSYQGAYNEQFF.